The sequence of this T cell receptor (beta chain) was determined in a study of early stage breast cancer tumors. Overall study results and limits: Tumors had about 2.5-fold higher T cell density and higher clonality than adjacent normal breast tissue.

Some clones are missing from TCRdb's copy, which holds only in-frame ones; the method was immunoSEQ multiplex PCR. Of around 9,800 clones listed, about four fifths are singletons. V was cut by 5 bases and J by 4 bases, with 15 bases left in between. The CDR3 consists of 15 residues. Germline values: CDR1 SGDLS, CDR2 YYNGEE. Comments on this clone: Its specificity is unknown.

Sequences were obtained from breast tumor tissue. The chain recombines TRBV9 with TRBJ2-2; D call uncertain. This clonotype was sampled from a person aged 70 to 85 with breast cancer. CDR3 sequence (DNA): TGTGCCAGCAGTCTCCGGGTCCTAGGCACCGGGGAGCTGTTTTTT. Amino acid sequence: CASSLRVLGTGELFF.